This T cell receptor beta chain comes out of a study of T cell changes during pregnancy in multiple sclerosis. The method was immunoSEQ multiplex PCR; TCRdb's version includes in-frame clones alone and lacks a portion of them. The table includes over 20,000 clones, over 85% detected once. The CDR3 has 17 amino acids. Germline V gene data show CDR1 as SGHDT and CDR2 as YYEEEE. The junction had 9 bases not matched to a gene; V was cut back by 4 bases and J by 3 bases. The receptor's source is a female donor in good health, enrolled as a control in a pregnancy study. The chain links TRBV5-6 to TRBJ2-2; 10 positions agree with TRBD2. The starting material was CD8+ T cells from peripheral blood mononuclear cells, obtained in the second trimester of pregnancy. This CDR3 reads CASSPLRTSGDTGELFF. DNA of the CDR3: TGTGCCAGCAGCCCCCTTAGAACTAGCGGGGACACCGGGGAGCTGTTTTTT. Full variable domain (remainder filled in from reference TRBV5-6 and TRBJ2-2): DAGVTQSPTHLIKTRGQQVTLRCSPKSGHDTVSWYQQALGQGPQFIFQYYEEEERQRGNFPDRFSGHQFPNYSSELNVNALLLGDSALYLCASSPLRTSGDTGELFFGEGSRLTVL.